These 22 T cell receptor beta chains were sequenced from one sample in a study of TIL therapy for anti-PD-1-resistant metastatic lung cancer. The time point: pre-treatment sample, taken before nivolumab and TIL therapy. Sequencing used immunoSEQ v3. Measured with immunoSEQ multiplex PCR; TCRdb has only the in-frame clones, and not every one. The sample lists 36,000 or so clones; more than 60% were seen once. This sample comprised blood, obtained at baseline. The receptor set was obtained from a person aged 25 to 80 with non-small cell lung cancer.

The chain is built from TRBV6-6 and TRBJ1-2; D may be TRBD1 (6 bases). V dropped 6 bases and J dropped 2 bases, with 16 bases sitting between them. The germline V gene has CDR1 MNHNY and CDR2 SVGAGI (reference sequence). The CDR3 contains 15 residues. The CDR3 DNA sequence: TGTGCCAGCAGCCCCCGAGGCACAGGGAACTATGGCTACACCTTC. Its translation: CASSPRGTGNYGYTF.

This rearrangement joins TRBV6-1 to TRBJ1-5; D gene uncertain. This CDR3 region has 13 residues. The V end lost 2 bases, the J end lost 5 bases, and 7 bases lay between the germline ends. The germline V gene has CDR1 MNHNS and CDR2 SASEGT. CDR3 region: CASSERRDQPQHF. In DNA, the CDR3 is TGTGCCAGCAGTGAAAGGAGGGATCAGCCCCAGCATTTT.

CDR3 in amino acids: CASGPGTGNNEKLFF. The CDR3 DNA sequence: TGTGCCAGCGGACCTGGGACAGGAAATAATGAAAAACTGTTTTTT. The V gene is TRBV6-5, the J gene TRBJ1-4; 8 positions agree with TRBD1. Germline CDR1 MNHEY, CDR2 SVGAGI. V was pared by 8 bases and J by 4 bases, with 9 bases of the junction left unmatched. This CDR3 contains 15 residues.

This chain links TRBV6-7 with TRBJ1-3; D is ambiguous. TRBV6-7 is designated an ORF whose function remains uncertain. V was cut by 2 bases and J by 6 bases, with 14 bases left in between. The CDR3 extends over 15 amino acids. CDR3 coding DNA: TGTGCCAGCAGTTACCTCCCCCGGGAGAAAAACACCATATATTTT. Amino acid sequence: CASSYLPREKNTIYF.

In this sample, this clone turned up a few times. The V gene is TRBV30, the J gene TRBJ1-5, with D tentatively TRBD1 (6 bases). V was clipped by 4 bases and J by 0 bases, with 7 bases between them. CDR1 and CDR2 from the germline V gene are GTSNPN and SVGIG (reference sequence). The CDR3 extends over 13 amino acids. This chain's CDR3 is CAWNRDSNQPQHF. The CDR3 DNA reads TGTGCCTGGAACAGGGATAGCAATCAGCCCCAGCATTTT.

The table lists this clone with a few counts. The chain is built from TRBV27 and TRBJ1-1, with 8 bases matching TRBD1. The V and J ends lost 2 bases and 0 bases, in that order; junction bases with no gene match: 2. Germline CDR1 is MNHEY and CDR2 is SMNVEV (reference sequence). The CDR3 is made up of 15 amino acids. The CDR3 here is CASSLGTGLNTEAFF. The CDR3, as DNA: TGTGCCAGCAGTTTAGGGACAGGTCTGAACACTGAAGCTTTCTTT.

This chain uses TRBV27 with TRBJ1-4, with D perhaps matching TRBD1 (5 bases). The CDR3 totals 15 residues. Trimming stripped 5 bases from V and 4 bases from J, with 14 bases between. Germline V gene data show CDR1 as MNHEY and CDR2 as SMNVEV (reference sequence). CDR3 amino acids: CASSRRRAINEKLFF. CDR3 DNA: TGTGCCAGCAGTCGCCGCAGGGCTATTAATGAAAAACTGTTTTTT. Full variable domain (outside the CDR3, taken from reference TRBV27 and TRBJ1-4): EAQVTQNPRYLITVTGKKLTVTCSQNMNHEYMSWYRQDPGLGLRQIYYSMNVEVTDKGDVPEGYKVSRKEKRNFPLILESPSPNQTSLYFCASSRRRAINEKLFFGSGTQLSVL.

The chain links TRBV19 to TRBJ2-1; TRBD2 matches at 9 bases. The CDR3 totals 13 residues. The trim removed 7 bases at V and 7 bases at J, leaving 5 bases unmatched. Germline CDR1 reads LNHDA; CDR2 reads SQIVND (reference sequence). Here the CDR3 reads CASKASGENEQFF. CDR3 in DNA: TGTGCCAGTAAAGCTAGCGGGGAAAATGAGCAGTTCTTC. Supplemented by reference TRBV19 and TRBJ2-1, the full variable domain reads DGGITQSPKYLFRKEGQNVTLSCEQNLNHDAMYWYRQDPGQGLRLIYYSQIVNDFQKGDIAEGYSVSREKKESFPLTVTSAQKNPTAFYLCASKASGENEQFFGPGTRLTVL.

J is TRBJ2-1 and V is TRBV11-2; 9 bases fit TRBD1. The V segment lost 6 bases and the J segment 6 bases; nucleotides outside the gene matches: 9. This CDR3 spans 15 amino acids. Germline CDR1 is SGHAT and CDR2 is FQNNGV. CDR3 in amino acids: CASSYNRGPGNEQFF. CDR3 bases: TGTGCCAGCAGTTACAACAGGGGGCCGGGCAATGAGCAGTTCTTC. Drawing the rest from reference TRBV11-2 and TRBJ2-1, the complete variable domain is EAGVAQSPRYKIIEKRQSVAFWCNPISGHATLYWYQQILGQGPKLLIQFQNNGVVDDSQLPKDRFSAERLKGVDSTLKIQPAKLEDSAVYLCASSYNRGPGNEQFFGPGTRLTVL.

V is TRBV4-2 and J is TRBJ2-3, with 7 bases identical to TRBD2. This CDR3 comprises 19 residues. Germline-derived CDR1 and CDR2 are LGHNA and YNFKEQ. Trimming cost V 4 bases and J 0 bases; bases outside gene matches: 16. CDR3 sequence reads: CASSPKTSGELSSTDTQYF. DNA of the CDR3: TGTGCCAGCAGCCCCAAGACCAGCGGGGAGTTGTCCAGCACAGATACGCAGTATTTT.

This clone showed up just once. The chain joins TRBV5-1 to TRBJ1-6; 8 nucleotides align to TRBD1. Germline V gene data show CDR1 as SGHRS and CDR2 as YFSETQ. This CDR3 is built from 19 residues. After removal of 0 bases from V and 9 bases from J, the junction contained 17 bases not matched to a gene. The CDR3 reads CASSLGGLNTGGSGSPLHF. DNA for the CDR3: TGCGCCAGCAGCTTGGGGGGTTTGAACACAGGGGGTTCTGGTTCACCCCTCCACTTT.

In this sample, this clone turned up a few times. V is TRBV25-1 and J is TRBJ1-1, with D unresolved. CDR3 length: 11 amino acids. The V and J ends lost 5 bases and 6 bases respectively, with 7 bases between them. Looked up from germline, CDR1 is MGHDK and CDR2 is SYGVNS. The CDR3 region has the DNA TGTGCCAGCAGTTGGGCCGCTGAAGCTTTCTTT. Translating it yields CASSWAAEAFF.

The rearrangement uses TRBV28 and TRBJ1-1, with D tentatively TRBD1 (6 bases). The CDR3 consists of 14 residues. V dropped 5 bases and J dropped 6 bases, with 16 bases sitting between them. Germline CDR1 and CDR2: MDHEN and SYDVKM. The DNA of the CDR3 is TGTGCCAGCAGTCAAAGGGGGGGCGGGGCTGAAGCTTTCTTT. It specifies CASSQRGGGAEAFF.

The CDR3 sequence: CAISEDNRGGSNTEAFF. Here the CDR3 DNA reads TGTGCCATCAGTGAGGACAACAGGGGGGGATCGAACACTGAAGCTTTCTTT. The chain is built from TRBV10-3 and TRBJ1-1; 8 positions match TRBD1. Germline CDR1 ENHRY, CDR2 SYGVKD. The CDR3 is 17 residues long. The J segment lost 1 base and the V segment lost 2 bases, leaving 9 bases of the junction unmatched.

The chain joins TRBV28 to TRBJ1-4; 11 bases align to TRBD1. V trimming: 5 bases; J trimming: 7 bases; junction bases outside the gene matches: 9. The CDR3 is made up of 16 amino acids. CDR1 is MDHEN, CDR2 SYDVKM, per germline. The CDR3 nucleotides are TGTGCCAGCAGTCCCGCCGGGACAGGGGGTGGTGAAAAACTGTTTTTT. The encoded protein is CASSPAGTGGGEKLFF.

V and J are TRBV27 and TRBJ1-2; possibly TRBD1 for D (5 bases). There are 13 residues in the CDR3. The germline CDR1 and CDR2 sequences are MNHEY and SMNVEV (reference sequence). V was trimmed by 6 bases and J by 2 bases, leaving 10 bases between them. The chain's CDR3 is CASRQTANYGYTF. CDR3 in DNA: TGTGCCAGCAGACAGACAGCAAACTATGGCTACACCTTC.

The chain combines TRBV6-5 with TRBJ2-7; no clear D. This CDR3 contains 15 residues. The V gene's germline CDR1 is MNHEY and CDR2 SVGAGI. V was cut by 6 bases and J by 4 bases, with 19 bases left in between. CDR3 in DNA: TGTGCCAGCAGCTTATTTCCGGGCTCCCTTTACGAGCAGTACTTC. It is translated as CASSLFPGSLYEQYF.

The chain has TRBV9 and TRBJ2-5; D gene ambiguous. Germline values: CDR1 SGDLS, CDR2 YYNGEE. Between the trimmed V and J ends, which lost 0 bases and 2 bases, there was a span of 11 bases. The CDR3 runs 15 residues. The CDR3 is CASSVAWGNQETQYF. In DNA, the CDR3 is TGTGCCAGCAGCGTAGCTTGGGGAAATCAAGAGACCCAGTACTTC.

This clone was counted a few times. V and J are TRBV29-1 and TRBJ1-1; D is perhaps TRBD1 (6 bases). The CDR3 sequence is 14 residues long. Germline-derived CDR1 and CDR2 are SQVTM and ANQGSEA. The V gene lost 7 bases and the J gene lost 2 bases, with 17 bases spanning the gap. The CDR3 nucleotides are TGCAGCGGCGTCCTCCTGGACAGTAACACTGAAGCTTTCTTT. The encoded protein is CSGVLLDSNTEAFF.

The V gene is TRBV9, the J gene TRBJ2-5, with 12 bases fitting TRBD2. Germline CDR1 SGDLS, CDR2 YYNGEE. This CDR3 has 18 amino acids. Losses at the gene ends were 1 base for V and 5 bases for J; bases not matched to a gene: 12. This CDR3 is CASSVSKTSGSIGETQYF. Here the CDR3 DNA reads TGTGCCAGCAGCGTAAGTAAGACTAGCGGGAGTATCGGTGAGACCCAGTACTTC.

The V gene is TRBV5-4, the J gene TRBJ2-5; D is possibly TRBD1 or TRBD2 (5 bases each). Germline V gene lookup returns CDR1 SGHNT and CDR2 YYREEE (reference sequence). Trimming pared 4 bases from V and 5 bases from J, leaving 15 bases between. This CDR3 region has 14 residues. CDR3 bases: TGTGCCAGCAGCCTTGGGGGTGTCCACGAGACCCAGTACTTC. Translation: CASSLGGVHETQYF.

The sample holds a few counts of this clone. The chain combines TRBV28 with TRBJ2-7; tentative D call: TRBD1 (5 bases). The CDR3 length is 13 residues. Trimming stripped 3 bases from V and 1 base from J, with 7 bases between. Per germline, CDR1 MDHEN and CDR2 SYDVKM. The DNA for the CDR3 is TGTGCCAGCAGTTTCGGACATTCCTACGAGCAGTACTTC. Translation gives CASSFGHSYEQYF.